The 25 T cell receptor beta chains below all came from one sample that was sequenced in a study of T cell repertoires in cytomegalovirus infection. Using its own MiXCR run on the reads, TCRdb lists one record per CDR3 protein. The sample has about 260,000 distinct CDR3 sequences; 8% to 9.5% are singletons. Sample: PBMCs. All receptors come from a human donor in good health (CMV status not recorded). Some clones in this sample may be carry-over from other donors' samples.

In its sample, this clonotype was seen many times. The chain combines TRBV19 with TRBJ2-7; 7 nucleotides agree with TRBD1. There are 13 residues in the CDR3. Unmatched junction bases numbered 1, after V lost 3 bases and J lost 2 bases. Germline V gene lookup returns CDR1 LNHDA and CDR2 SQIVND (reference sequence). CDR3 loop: CASSMGQPYEQYF. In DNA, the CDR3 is TGTGCCAGTAGTATGGGACAGCCCTACGAGCAGTACTTC. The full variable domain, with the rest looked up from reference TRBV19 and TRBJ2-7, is DGGITQSPKYLFRKEGQNVTLSCEQNLNHDAMYWYRQDPGQGLRLIYYSQIVNDFQKGDIAEGYSVSREKKESFPLTVTSAQKNPTAFYLCASSMGQPYEQYFGPGTRLTVT.

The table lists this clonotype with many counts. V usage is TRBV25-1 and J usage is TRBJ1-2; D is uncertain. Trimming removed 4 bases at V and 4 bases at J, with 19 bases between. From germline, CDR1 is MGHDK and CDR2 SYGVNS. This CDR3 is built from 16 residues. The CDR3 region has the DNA TGTGCCAGCAGTGTCAACCCAGGTGCCCCCTTCTATGGCTACACCTTC. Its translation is CASSVNPGAPFYGYTF.

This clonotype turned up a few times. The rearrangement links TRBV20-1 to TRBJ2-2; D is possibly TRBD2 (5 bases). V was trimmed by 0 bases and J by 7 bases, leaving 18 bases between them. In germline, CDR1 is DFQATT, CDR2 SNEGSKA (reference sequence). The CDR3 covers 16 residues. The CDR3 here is CSARDRRAEEFGELFF. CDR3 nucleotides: TGCAGTGCTAGAGATCGGCGAGCGGAAGAATTCGGGGAGCTGTTTTTT.

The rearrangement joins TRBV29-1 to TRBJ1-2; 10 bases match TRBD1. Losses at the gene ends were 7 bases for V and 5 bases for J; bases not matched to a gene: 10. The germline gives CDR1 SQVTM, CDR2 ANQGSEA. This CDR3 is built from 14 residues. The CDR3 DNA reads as TGCAGCGACCGCCGGGACAGGGGTCCATATGGCTACACCTTC. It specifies CSDRRDRGPYGYTF.

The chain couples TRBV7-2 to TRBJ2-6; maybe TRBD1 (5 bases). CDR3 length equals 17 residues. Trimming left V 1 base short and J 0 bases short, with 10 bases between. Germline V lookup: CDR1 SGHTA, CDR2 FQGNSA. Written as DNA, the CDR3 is TGTGCCAGCAGCTTAGGACAGTATAGCTCTGGGGCCAACGTCCTGACTTTC. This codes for CASSLGQYSSGANVLTF.

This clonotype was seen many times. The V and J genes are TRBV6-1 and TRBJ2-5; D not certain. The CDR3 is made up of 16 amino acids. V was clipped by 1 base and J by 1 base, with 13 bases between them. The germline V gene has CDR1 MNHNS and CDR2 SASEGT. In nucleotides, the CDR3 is TGTGCCAGCAGTGAAGGTACAGCCCTAATCCAAGAGACCCAGTACTTC. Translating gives CASSEGTALIQETQYF.

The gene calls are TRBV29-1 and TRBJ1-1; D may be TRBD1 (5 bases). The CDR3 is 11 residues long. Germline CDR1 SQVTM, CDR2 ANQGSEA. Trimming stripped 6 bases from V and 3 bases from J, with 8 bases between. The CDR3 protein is CSVAGYTEAFF. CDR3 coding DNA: TGCAGCGTGGCAGGGTACACTGAAGCTTTCTTT.

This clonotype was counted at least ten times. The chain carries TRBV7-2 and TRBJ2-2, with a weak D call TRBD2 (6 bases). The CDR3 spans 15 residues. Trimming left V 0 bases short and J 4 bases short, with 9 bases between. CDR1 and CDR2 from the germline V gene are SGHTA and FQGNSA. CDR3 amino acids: CASSLAGGATGELFF. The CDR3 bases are TGTGCCAGCAGCTTAGCGGGAGGAGCCACCGGGGAGCTGTTTTTT.

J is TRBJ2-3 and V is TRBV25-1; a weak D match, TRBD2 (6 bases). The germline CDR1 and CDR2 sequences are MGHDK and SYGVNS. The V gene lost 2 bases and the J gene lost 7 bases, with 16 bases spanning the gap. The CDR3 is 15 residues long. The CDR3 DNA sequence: TGTGCCAGCAGTGAAGGGAGCGGGCCTTGGAATACGCAGTATTTT. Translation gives CASSEGSGPWNTQYF.

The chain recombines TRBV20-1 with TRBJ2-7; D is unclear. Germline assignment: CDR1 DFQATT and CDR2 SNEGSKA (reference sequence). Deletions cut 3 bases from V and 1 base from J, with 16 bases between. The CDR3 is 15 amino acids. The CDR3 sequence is CSASSAESLSYEQYF. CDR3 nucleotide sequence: TGCAGTGCTAGTTCGGCGGAGTCACTATCCTACGAGCAGTACTTC.

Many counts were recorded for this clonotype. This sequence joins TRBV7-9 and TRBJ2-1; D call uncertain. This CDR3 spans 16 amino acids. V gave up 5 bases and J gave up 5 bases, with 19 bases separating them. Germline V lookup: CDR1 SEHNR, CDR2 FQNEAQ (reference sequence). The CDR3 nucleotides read TGTGCCAGCAGCCCAGTCCGGGCGCGGCTTAACAATGAGCAGTTCTTC. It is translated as CASSPVRARLNNEQFF.

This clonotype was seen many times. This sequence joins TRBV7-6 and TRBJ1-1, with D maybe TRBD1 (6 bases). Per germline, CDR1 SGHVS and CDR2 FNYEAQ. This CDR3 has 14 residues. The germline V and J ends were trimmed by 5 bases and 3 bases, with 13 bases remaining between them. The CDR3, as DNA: TGTGCCAGCAGCCCTCTAGGGGGAGACACTGAAGCTTTCTTT. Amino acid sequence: CASSPLGGDTEAFF.

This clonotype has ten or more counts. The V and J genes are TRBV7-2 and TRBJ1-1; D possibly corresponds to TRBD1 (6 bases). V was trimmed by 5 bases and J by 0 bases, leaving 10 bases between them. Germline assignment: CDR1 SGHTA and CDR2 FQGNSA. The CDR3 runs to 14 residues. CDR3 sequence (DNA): TGTGCCAGCAGCAAGGGACACCTGAACACTGAAGCTTTCTTT. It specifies CASSKGHLNTEAFF.

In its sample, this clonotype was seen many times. The CDR3 protein is CASSWTSANSYNEQFF. In DNA, the CDR3 is TGTGCCAGCAGCTGGACTAGCGCAAACTCCTACAATGAGCAGTTCTTC. The chain is built from TRBV7-6 and TRBJ2-1, with 9 nucleotides matching TRBD2. V was clipped by 4 bases and J by 0 bases; unmatched bases: 4. Per the germline V gene, CDR1 is SGHVS and CDR2 is FNYEAQ. The CDR3 loop spans 16 amino acids.

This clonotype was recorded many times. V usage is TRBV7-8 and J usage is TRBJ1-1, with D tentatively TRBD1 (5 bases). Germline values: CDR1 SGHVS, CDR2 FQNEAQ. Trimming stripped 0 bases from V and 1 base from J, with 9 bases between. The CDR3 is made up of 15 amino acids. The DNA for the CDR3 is TGTGCCAGCAGCTTAGCGGGGCCTCAGAACACTGAAGCTTTCTTT. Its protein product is CASSLAGPQNTEAFF.

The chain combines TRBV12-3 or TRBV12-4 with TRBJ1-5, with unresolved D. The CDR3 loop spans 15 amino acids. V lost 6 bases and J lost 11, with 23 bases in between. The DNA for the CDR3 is TGTGCCAGCAGACAAACAGAGAAGCCCCTAGGAGCCCAGCATTTT. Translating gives CASRQTEKPLGAQHF.

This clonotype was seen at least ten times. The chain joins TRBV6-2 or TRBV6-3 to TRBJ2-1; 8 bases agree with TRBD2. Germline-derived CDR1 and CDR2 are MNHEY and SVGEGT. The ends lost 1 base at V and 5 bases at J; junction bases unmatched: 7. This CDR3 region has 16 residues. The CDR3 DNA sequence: TGTGCCAGCAGTTACTTGAGCGGGAGCATCCACAATGAGCAGTTCTTC. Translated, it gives CASSYLSGSIHNEQFF.

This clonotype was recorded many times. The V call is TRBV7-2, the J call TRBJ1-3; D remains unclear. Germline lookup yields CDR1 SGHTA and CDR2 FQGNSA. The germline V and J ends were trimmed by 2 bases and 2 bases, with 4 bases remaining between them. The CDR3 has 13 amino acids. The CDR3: CASSLPAGNTIYF. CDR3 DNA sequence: TGTGCCAGCAGCTTACCAGCTGGAAACACCATATATTTT.

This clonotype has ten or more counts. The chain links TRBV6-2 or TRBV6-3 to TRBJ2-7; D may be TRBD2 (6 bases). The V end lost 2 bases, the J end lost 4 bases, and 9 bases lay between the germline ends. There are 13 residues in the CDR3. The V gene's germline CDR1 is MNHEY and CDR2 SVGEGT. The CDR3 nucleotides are TGTGCCAGCAGTTACACCAGCGGGTACGAGCAGTACTTC. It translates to CASSYTSGYEQYF.

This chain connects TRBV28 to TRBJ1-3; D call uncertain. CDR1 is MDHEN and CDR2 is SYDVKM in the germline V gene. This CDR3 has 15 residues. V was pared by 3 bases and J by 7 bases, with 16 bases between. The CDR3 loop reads CASSLGDPKANTIYF. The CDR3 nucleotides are TGTGCCAGCAGTTTGGGTGATCCCAAGGCCAACACCATATATTTT.

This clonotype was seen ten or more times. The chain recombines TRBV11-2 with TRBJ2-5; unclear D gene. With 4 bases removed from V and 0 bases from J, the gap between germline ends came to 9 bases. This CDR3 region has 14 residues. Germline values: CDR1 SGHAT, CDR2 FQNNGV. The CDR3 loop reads CASSSPPYQETQYF. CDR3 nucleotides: TGTGCCAGCAGCTCGCCCCCGTACCAAGAGACCCAGTACTTC. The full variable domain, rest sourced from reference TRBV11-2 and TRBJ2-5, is EAGVAQSPRYKIIEKRQSVAFWCNPISGHATLYWYQQILGQGPKLLIQFQNNGVVDDSQLPKDRFSAERLKGVDSTLKIQPAKLEDSAVYLCASSSPPYQETQYFGPGTRLLVL.

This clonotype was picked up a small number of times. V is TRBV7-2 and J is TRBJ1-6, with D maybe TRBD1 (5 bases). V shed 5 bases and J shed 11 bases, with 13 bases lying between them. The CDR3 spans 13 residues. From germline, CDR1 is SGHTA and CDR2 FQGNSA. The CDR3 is CASSPARGAPLHF. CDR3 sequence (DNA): TGTGCCAGCAGCCCCGCCCGGGGGGCACCCCTCCACTTT.

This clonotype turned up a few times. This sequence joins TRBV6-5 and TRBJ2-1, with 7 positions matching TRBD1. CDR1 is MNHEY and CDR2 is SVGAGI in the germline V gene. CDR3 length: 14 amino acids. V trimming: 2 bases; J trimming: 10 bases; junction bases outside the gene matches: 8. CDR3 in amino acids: CASSYRSGTDEQFF. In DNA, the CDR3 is TGTGCCAGCAGTTACAGATCCGGGACAGACGAGCAGTTCTTC.

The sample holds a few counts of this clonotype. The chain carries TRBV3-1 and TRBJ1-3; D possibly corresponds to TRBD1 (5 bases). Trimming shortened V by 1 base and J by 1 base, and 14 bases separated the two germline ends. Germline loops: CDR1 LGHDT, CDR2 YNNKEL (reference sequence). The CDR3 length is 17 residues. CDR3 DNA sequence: TGTGCCAGCAGCCAAGTCAGGGTAGGATCTTCTGGAAACACCATATATTTT. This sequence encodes CASSQVRVGSSGNTIYF.

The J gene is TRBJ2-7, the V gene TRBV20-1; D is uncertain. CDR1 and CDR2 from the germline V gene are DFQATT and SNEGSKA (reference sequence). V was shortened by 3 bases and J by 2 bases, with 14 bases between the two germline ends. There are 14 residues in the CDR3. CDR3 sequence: CSASPWERAYEQYF. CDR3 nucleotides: TGCAGTGCTAGTCCGTGGGAACGGGCCTACGAGCAGTACTTC.